This T cell receptor (beta chain) originates from a study of metastatic and nonmetastatic thyroid tumors. Study-wide context: Repertoires from blood and tumor or nodule tissue of malignant and benign thyroid patients were compared. The study, taken as a whole, reports: In blood and tumor, TCR beta diversity was reportedly significantly higher in malignant thyroid tumors than in benign nodules.

This clone showed up just a few times. Its antigen remains unidentified. The germline gives CDR1 KGHDR, CDR2 SFDVKD. Trimming left V 9 bases short and J 2 bases short, with 8 bases between. The CDR3 is 12 residues long. Original methodology: The distant-metastasis classifier for papillary thyroid cancer was built from CDR3 differences across clinicopathological groups. TCRdb reanalyzed the PCR reads with MiXCR. The V and J calls here are based on TCRdb, not the publication. Among approximately 20,000 clones listed, roughly 22% were seen once. Treatment of any kind had been given to no patient before thyroid surgery.

Sequenced: tumor tissue. This TCR came from a male donor with papillary thyroid cancer or a benign thyroid nodule (not recorded which). Some clones in this sample may be carry-over from other donors' samples. The V and J genes are TRBV24-1 and TRBJ2-3; D may be TRBD2 (6 bases). Here the CDR3 DNA reads TGTGCCACCGGGGACTTCACAGATACGCAGTATTTT. Its translation is CATGDFTDTQYF.